The 17 T cell receptor beta chains below were found in one sample sequenced in a study of cytomegalovirus exposure and HLA in healthy donors. PCR primers comprised 60 Vbeta and 13 Jbeta primers. TCRdb keeps only in-frame clones here, not all; method: immunoSEQ multiplex PCR. Of over 85,000 clones in the sample, 73% are singletons; the top ten hold approximately 3.5%. The sample taken for sequencing was PBMCs. The receptors here all came from a man aged 40-50 years in good health and CMV-seronegative.

The chain is built from TRBV6-5 and TRBJ2-7, with D hard to call. Trimming shortened V by 4 bases and J by 0 bases, and 4 bases separated the two germline ends. The CDR3 spans 12 residues. CDR1 is MNHEY, CDR2 SVGAGI, per germline. The CDR3 DNA reads TGTGCCAGCAGTTCTATCTCCTACGAGCAGTACTTC. Its translation: CASSSISYEQYF.

The chain links TRBV27 to TRBJ2-7, with D possibly being TRBD1 (6 bases). The CDR3 covers 14 residues. CDR1 is MNHEY, CDR2 SMNVEV, per germline (reference sequence). V was cut by 7 bases and J by 1 base, with 14 bases left in between. The CDR3 DNA follows: TGTGCCAGCATGACAGGCGAAGCATCCTACGAGCAGTACTTC. Its protein product is CASMTGEASYEQYF.

The V call is TRBV7-9, the J call TRBJ1-2; 10 positions match TRBD1. Germline loops: CDR1 SEHNR, CDR2 FQNEAQ (reference sequence). V lost 5 bases to trimming and J lost 1 base; unmatched junction nucleotides: 10. The CDR3 extends over 17 amino acids. The CDR3 nucleotides read TGTGCCAGCAGCCCGACGGACAGGGGGACTCATAACTATGGCTACACCTTC. Protein: CASSPTDRGTHNYGYTF.

The chain employs TRBV14 and TRBJ1-1; 9 bases are a match to TRBD1. This CDR3 is built from 15 residues. V dropped 5 bases and J dropped 1; count of bases not matched to a gene: 5. Germline-derived CDR1 and CDR2 are SGHDN and FVKESK. CDR3 sequence (DNA): TGTGCCAGCAGCGCATCGGACAGGGGGAACACTGAAGCTTTCTTT. This codes for CASSASDRGNTEAFF.

This clone came up a few times. This chain uses TRBV6-5 with TRBJ1-1; TRBD1 agrees at 7 bases. The CDR3 spans 14 residues. Germline assignment: CDR1 MNHEY and CDR2 SVGAGI. V trimming: 7 bases; J trimming: 1 base; junction bases outside the gene matches: 6. The CDR3 coding sequence is TGTGCCAGCACCCTCCACAGGGGGAACACTGAAGCTTTCTTT. As protein: CASTLHRGNTEAFF.

The rearrangement joins TRBV5-1 to TRBJ1-3; 7 bases map to TRBD1. There are 14 residues in the CDR3. The junction had 5 bases not matched to a gene; V was cut back by 0 bases and J by 8 bases. Germline assignment: CDR1 SGHRS and CDR2 YFSETQ. This CDR3 reads CASSLGQGAHTIYF. Here the CDR3 DNA reads TGCGCCAGCAGCTTGGGACAGGGAGCCCACACCATATATTTT.

The gene calls are TRBV5-1 and TRBJ1-2; 11 bases line up with TRBD1. This CDR3 is 14 amino acids long. Germline V gene data show CDR1 as SGHRS and CDR2 as YFSETQ. The trim removed 2 bases at V and 8 bases at J, leaving 5 bases unmatched. DNA of the CDR3: TGCGCCAGCAGCTTCGGACAGGGGGCAGGGGGCTACACCTTC. It translates to CASSFGQGAGGYTF.

The sample holds a few counts of this clone. The V call is TRBV6-5, the J call TRBJ2-7, with a weak D call TRBD2 (6 bases). Germline-derived CDR1 and CDR2 are MNHEY and SVGAGI. The V gene lost 6 bases and the J gene lost 2 bases, with 8 bases spanning the gap. This CDR3 comprises 12 residues. CDR3 DNA sequence: TGTGCCAGCAGCCGCGGGACCTACGAGCAGTACTTC. This translates into CASSRGTYEQYF.

This rearrangement joins TRBV6-6 to TRBJ1-5, with 7 bases identical to TRBD1. The CDR3 consists of 16 residues. After removal of 2 bases from V and 0 bases from J, the junction contained 4 bases not matched to a gene. Germline V gives CDR1 MNHNY, CDR2 SVGAGI (reference sequence). The CDR3 region is CASSYLDRFSNQPQHF. CDR3 DNA: TGTGCCAGCAGTTACCTGGACAGGTTTAGCAATCAGCCCCAGCATTTT.

The chain links TRBV6-5 to TRBJ2-3; D may be TRBD1 (5 bases). CDR3 length equals 15 residues. The V gene's germline CDR1 is MNHEY and CDR2 SVGAGI. V shed 0 bases and J shed 6 bases, with 13 bases lying between them. DNA of the CDR3: TGTGCCAGCAGTTACTCCTCCCTGGGGCTGGATACGCAGTATTTT. Translation gives CASSYSSLGLDTQYF.

This sequence joins TRBV2 and TRBJ1-2; perhaps TRBD1 as D (5 bases). Germline assignment: CDR1 SNHLY and CDR2 FYNNEI. V was cut by 6 bases and J by 13 bases, with 18 bases left in between. The CDR3 is made up of 12 amino acids. The CDR3 sequence: CASRGGGTEFTF. Here the CDR3 DNA reads TGTGCCAGCAGGGGCGGGGGGACCGAGTTCACCTTC.

Only one count was recorded for this clone. This sequence joins TRBV2 and TRBJ2-3; TRBD2 matches at 8 bases. The germline gives CDR1 SNHLY, CDR2 FYNNEI. CDR3 length equals 17 residues. J lost 1 base, V lost 0 bases, and 6 bases had no gene match. In DNA form, the CDR3 reads TGTGCCAGCAGTGAAGCGGAGCGGGGGCGCGGCACAGATACGCAGTATTTT. Its protein product is CASSEAERGRGTDTQYF. The whole variable domain, remainder taken from reference TRBV2 and TRBJ2-3, is EPEVTQTPSHQVTQMGQEVILRCVPISNHLYFYWYRQILGQKVEFLVSFYNNEISEKSEIFDDQFSVERPDGSNFTLKIRSTKLEDSAMYFCASSEAERGRGTDTQYFGPGTRLTVL.

The V gene is TRBV4-1, the J gene TRBJ2-2; D unclear. The CDR3 loop spans 18 amino acids. Germline V lookup: CDR1 MGHRA, CDR2 YSYEKL. Trimming shortened V by 0 bases and J by 3 bases, and 17 bases separated the two germline ends. CDR3 sequence reads: CASSQDPRRPQYTGELFF. CDR3 nucleotides: TGCGCCAGCAGCCAAGATCCTAGAAGACCGCAGTACACCGGGGAGCTGTTTTTT.

The CDR3 sequence: CASRRGSTDTQYF. The CDR3 DNA follows: TGTGCCAGCAGAAGGGGGAGCACAGATACGCAGTATTTT. This sequence joins TRBV9 and TRBJ2-3, with TRBD1 as a possible D gene (6 bases). Trimming cost V 5 bases and J 0 bases, with 7 bases left between them. The germline V gene has CDR1 SGDLS and CDR2 YYNGEE. This CDR3 contains 13 residues.

The V gene is TRBV9, the J gene TRBJ2-1, with TRBD1 as a possible D gene (6 bases). Germline CDR1 is SGDLS and CDR2 is YYNGEE. V was pared by 0 bases and J by 3 bases, with 7 bases between. The CDR3 runs 14 residues. The CDR3 is CASSVGDIYNEQFF. The CDR3 DNA follows: TGTGCCAGCAGCGTAGGGGACATCTACAATGAGCAGTTCTTC.

The chain links TRBV6-1 to TRBJ2-1, with 12 bases fitting TRBD2. This CDR3 comprises 15 residues. The junction had 7 bases not matched to a gene; V was cut back by 5 bases and J by 8 bases. Germline V gives CDR1 MNHNS, CDR2 SASEGT. The CDR3 nucleotides are TGTGCCAGCAGTCCACTAGCGGGGGGTGAGGATGAGCAGTTCTTC. It specifies CASSPLAGGEDEQFF.

This clone was seen more than once but under ten times. V gene TRBV4-3 combines with J gene TRBJ1-5; no clear D gene. With 0 bases removed from V and 9 bases from J, the gap between germline ends came to 12 bases. The CDR3 consists of 14 residues. Germline values: CDR1 LGHNA, CDR2 YSLEER. The CDR3 here is CASSQDTGLGPQHF. The CDR3 DNA sequence: TGCGCCAGCAGCCAAGATACCGGACTAGGGCCCCAGCATTTT.